This T cell receptor beta chain was sequenced during a study of T cells in Graves' hyperthyroidism and ophthalmopathy. There are 15 residues in the CDR3. In germline, CDR1 is MDHEN, CDR2 SYDVKM. The junction had 11 bases not matched to a gene; V was cut back by 6 bases and J by 6 bases. What was amplified from RNA transcripts were TCR beta CDR3 regions. First-round RT-PCR with HTBI primers amplified the TCR CDR3 region. From the multiplex PCR reads, TCRdb called clonotypes with MiXCR, one entry per CDR3 protein. In the table there are around 340,000 distinct CDR3 sequences, 15% to 20% of which are singletons. This clonotype was recorded at least ten times.

The sequenced sample was blood. V is TRBV28 and J is TRBJ2-3; the match to TRBD2 covers 8 bases. This TCR came from a woman between 50 and 59 years old with Graves' hyperthyroidism. The CDR3 spells CASRPAGVRRDTQYF. DNA of the CDR3: TGTGCCAGCAGACCAGCGGGAGTCAGACGGGATACGCAGTATTTT. Variable domain in full (rest from reference TRBV28 and TRBJ2-3): DVKVTQSSRYLVKRTGEKVFLECVQDMDHENMFWYRQDPGLGLRLIYFSYDVKMKEKGDIPEGYSVSREKKERFSLILESASTNQTSMYLCASRPAGVRRDTQYFGPGTRLTVL.